This TCR beta chain was captured by sequencing in a study of cytomegalovirus exposure and HLA in healthy donors. Notes on the study in general: Among TCR sequences, most were rare, though some public TCRs appeared in many donors. Presence/absence results assume similar sequencing depth per donor, which may not hold. Differences between HLA loci emerged in a later analysis of TCR association rates, with DRB1 most and HLA-C fewest.

To note about this clone: Its antigen is unknown.

Primers: 60 Vbeta forward and 13 Jbeta reverse. Clones were sequenced by immunoSEQ multiplex PCR, and TCRdb holds only the in-frame ones, with some missing. Altogether some 130,000 clones are present, 70% to 80% being singletons, with the ten largest covering 2% to 2.5%. This receptor was obtained from a man aged 25 to 45 in good health and CMV-seronegative. The sample taken for sequencing was PBMCs.

CDR3 sequence (DNA): TGTGCCAGCAGCCTAGACAGGGAAGAGACCCAGTACTTC. Its translation: CASSLDREETQYF. The V and J genes are TRBV7-8 and TRBJ2-5; 7 bases match TRBD1. Per the germline V gene, CDR1 is SGHVS and CDR2 is FQNEAQ. The CDR3 runs to 13 residues. V shed 5 bases, J shed 3 bases, and the junction held 3 bases outside the gene matches.